This TCR beta chain was profiled in a study of molecular identifiers for immune sequencing clone quantification. From germline, CDR1 is KGHSH and CDR2 LQKENI. Trimming removed 0 bases at V and 4 bases at J, with 15 bases between. The CDR3 length is 16 residues. This clonotype has only a few counts. TCRdb passed the PCR reads through MiXCR, listing each CDR3 protein once. The sample has 300,000 to 400,000 distinct CDR3 sequences; 24% are singletons. This clonotype was sampled from a human donor in good health. Some libraries in this study had Jurkat cell RNA spiked in. The rearrangement uses TRBV18 and TRBJ2-5; D might be TRBD2 (6 bases). Specimen: naive CD8+ T cells from blood, with Jurkat cell RNA spiked in. Noted subset: FACS-sorted CD8+CD4-CCR7+CD45RA+ naive T cells. The CDR3, as DNA: TGTGCCAGCTCACCACCGGGAGGCCCGTCGTTAGAGACCCAGTACTTC. Translating it yields CASSPPGGPSLETQYF.